Listed below are T cell receptor beta chains from one sample, sequenced in a study of blood T cell repertoires in COVID-19. Clones were sequenced by immunoSEQ multiplex PCR, and TCRdb holds only the in-frame ones, with some missing. The table includes around 310,000 clones, 80% to 95% detected once. The sample comprised peripheral blood. These receptors were taken from a woman in her twenties or thirties with COVID-19, enrolled during active disease. Both conserved end residues are part of each CDR3. D genes are given only for firm matches. Expanded clones get a size class; other rows say once, few or many, or leave the size out.

cdr3_aa cdr3_nt d_call clone_size j_call v_call
CASSRQHF TGTGCCAGCAGTCGCCAGCATTTT . . TRBJ1-5 TRBV28
CASSPTGTGRWNEKLFF TGTGCCAGCAGCCCCACCGGGACAGGGAGGTGGAATGAAAAACTGTTTTTT TRBD1 few TRBJ1-4 TRBV7-9
CASRPGGLAGGYEQFF TGTGCCAGCCGCCCGGGGGGACTAGCGGGGGGATATGAGCAGTTCTTC TRBD2 . TRBJ2-1 TRBV7-2
CASSVSRTGESPLHF TGTGCCAGCAGCGTATCAAGGACAGGGGAATCACCCCTCCACTTT TRBD1 . TRBJ1-6 TRBV9
CASSYSWASYEQYF TGTGCCAGCAGTTACTCGTGGGCTTCCTACGAGCAGTACTTC . few TRBJ2-7 TRBV6-5
CASSPITGEEQYF TGTGCCAGCAGCCCTATTACAGGGGAAGAGCAGTACTTC TRBD1 . TRBJ2-7 TRBV12-3/TRBV12-4
CASSGGYQETQYF TGTGCCAGTAGTGGGGGGTACCAAGAGACCCAGTACTTC . . TRBJ2-5 TRBV19
CASSQQGMRAFF TGTGCCAGCAGCCAGCAGGGGATGAGAGCTTTCTTT . . TRBJ1-1 TRBV12-3/TRBV12-4
CASSLAGTEGNTIYF TGCGCCAGCAGCTTGGCCGGGACTGAGGGGAACACCATATATTTT . . TRBJ1-3 TRBV5-1
CATSTPTNEKLFF TGTGCCACCAGTACACCAACTAATGAAAAACTGTTTTTT . . TRBJ1-4 TRBV24-1
CASIPGGHNTEAFF TGTGCCAGCATTCCCGGTGGTCACAACACTGAAGCTTTCTTT . . TRBJ1-1 TRBV28
CASSPGPEAYEQYF TGTGCCAGCAGTCCCGGCCCCGAGGCCTACGAGCAGTACTTC . . TRBJ2-7 TRBV28
CASSLDRVYEQYF TGTGCCAGCAGCTTAGACAGGGTTTACGAGCAGTACTTC TRBD1 . TRBJ2-7 TRBV5-4
CASSSDRGRFGNTIYF TGTGCCAGCAGTTCCGACAGGGGGCGCTTTGGAAACACCATATATTTT TRBD1 . TRBJ1-3 TRBV5-4
CASRDRVNQPQHF TGTGCCAGTAGAGACAGGGTAAATCAGCCCCAGCATTTT TRBD1 . TRBJ1-5 TRBV19
CASSYQGQGATEAFF TGTGCCAGCAGTTACCAGGGACAGGGGGCCACTGAAGCTTTCTTT TRBD1 . TRBJ1-1 TRBV6-5
CASSPRGGRGADTQYF TGTGCCAGCAGCCCCCGAGGTGGCCGCGGGGCAGATACGCAGTATTTT . . TRBJ2-3 TRBV7-3
CASSNWRGGRDEQFF TGTGCCAGCAGCAATTGGAGGGGGGGTCGGGATGAGCAGTTCTTC . few TRBJ2-1 TRBV7-9
CASSSIQGQIEAFF TGCGCCAGCAGTTCAATCCAGGGGCAAATCGAAGCTTTCTTT . . TRBJ1-1 TRBV10-1
CASSLSTGEKLFF TGCGCCAGCTCCCTTTCTACGGGTGAAAAACTGTTTTTT . . TRBJ1-4 TRBV5-1
CASSRGQEKDTQYF TGTGCCAGCAGCCGGGGACAGGAGAAAGATACGCAGTATTTT TRBD1 . TRBJ2-3 TRBV7-9
CAITSSGRKSGYNEQFF TGTGCCATCACTTCTAGCGGGAGGAAATCGGGCTACAATGAGCAGTTCTTC TRBD2 . TRBJ2-1 TRBV10-3
CASSFGTTGYEQYF TGTGCCAGCAGTTTCGGGACTACGGGCTACGAGCAGTACTTC TRBD2 . TRBJ2-7 TRBV28
CASSKREFHYEQYF TGTGCCAGCAGTAAACGGGAATTCCACTACGAGCAGTACTTC . . TRBJ2-7 TRBV6-5
CARDSPVGYGYTF TGTGCCAGGGACAGCCCGGTGGGCTATGGCTACACCTTC . few TRBJ1-2 TRBV2
CSASSGLLTKNIQYF TGCAGTGCTAGTAGCGGGCTACTAACCAAAAACATTCAGTACTTC TRBD2 . TRBJ2-4 TRBV20-1
CASSPRLALNSPLHF TGTGCCAGCAGCCCCAGGTTGGCACTCAATTCACCCCTCCACTTT . once TRBJ1-6 TRBV28
CAPPRSSSRGQPQHF TGTGCCCCCCCTAGATCGAGCTCGCGGGGGCAGCCCCAGCATTTT . . TRBJ1-5 TRBV19
CASRLGTDGNTIYF TGTGCCAGCAGATTAGGGACAGACGGAAACACCATATATTTT TRBD1 . TRBJ1-3 TRBV6-5
CAIARNSNYGYTF TGTGCCATCGCGCGGAATTCTAACTATGGCTACACCTTC . . TRBJ1-2 TRBV10-3
CASGQGQGGEQYF TGTGCCAGCGGCCAGGGACAGGGAGGGGAGCAGTACTTC TRBD1 once TRBJ2-7 TRBV6-2/TRBV6-3
CASSIDFRSGSPLHF TGTGCCAGTAGTATAGATTTCAGGTCCGGCTCACCCCTCCACTTT . . TRBJ1-6 TRBV19
CASSKGGLYNSPLHF TGTGCCAGCAGCAAAGGCGGCCTTTATAATTCACCCCTCCACTTT . . TRBJ1-6 TRBV21-1
CASSLGRQGVIYEQYF TGTGCCAGCAGCTTAGGCCGACAGGGGGTTATCTACGAGCAGTACTTC TRBD1 . TRBJ2-7 TRBV11-2
CASRIRGGETQYF TGTGCCAGTAGGATCAGGGGAGGGGAGACCCAGTACTTC . . TRBJ2-5 TRBV19
CASITLAGPGELFF TGTGCCAGCATAACCCTAGCGGGACCCGGGGAGCTGTTTTTT TRBD2 . TRBJ2-2 TRBV19